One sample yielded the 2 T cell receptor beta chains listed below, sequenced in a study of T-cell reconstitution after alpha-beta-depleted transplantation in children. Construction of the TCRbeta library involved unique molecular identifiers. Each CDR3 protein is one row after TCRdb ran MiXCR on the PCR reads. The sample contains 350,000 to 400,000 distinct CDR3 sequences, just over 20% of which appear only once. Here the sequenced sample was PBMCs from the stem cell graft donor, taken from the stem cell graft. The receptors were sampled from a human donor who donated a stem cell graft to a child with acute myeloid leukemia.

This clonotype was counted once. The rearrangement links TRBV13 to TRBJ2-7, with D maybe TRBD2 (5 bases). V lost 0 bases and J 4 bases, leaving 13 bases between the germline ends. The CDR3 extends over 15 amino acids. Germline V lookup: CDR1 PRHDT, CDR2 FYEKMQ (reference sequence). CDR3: CASSLGDSPFYEQYF. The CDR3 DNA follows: TGTGCCAGCAGCTTAGGGGACTCCCCGTTTTACGAGCAGTACTTC.

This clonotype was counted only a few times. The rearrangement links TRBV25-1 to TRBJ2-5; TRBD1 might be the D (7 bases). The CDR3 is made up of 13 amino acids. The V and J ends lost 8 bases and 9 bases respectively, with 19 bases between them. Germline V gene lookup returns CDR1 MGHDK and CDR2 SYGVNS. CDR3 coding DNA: TGTGCCAGCGGCCCTGTCAGGGGGGAGGCCCAGTACTTC. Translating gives CASGPVRGEAQYF.